A selection of T cell receptor beta chains follows, all from one sample in a study of blood T cell repertoires in COVID-19. Method: immunoSEQ multiplex PCR; TCRdb's copy keeps in-frame clones and lacks some. The top ten hold approximately 4.8% of the sample, which has 40,000 to 50,000 clones, 88% seen once. Sequencing was done on a sample of peripheral blood. The receptor set was obtained from a human donor in a cohort sampled during active COVID-19. The CDR3 runs from the conserved cysteine through the conserved F or W. D genes are given only for firm matches. Rows give clone size only sometimes, using once, few, many, or a class for an expanded clone.

cdr3_length clone_size j_call d_call v_call cdr3_aa cdr3_nt
14 . TRBJ2-5 . TRBV21-1 CASTSQGVQETQYF TGTGCCAGCACCTCCCAGGGGGTCCAAGAGACCCAGTACTTC
15 . TRBJ1-1 TRBD1 TRBV12-5 CASGLARGQWTEAFF TGTGCTAGTGGTTTGGCCAGGGGGCAATGGACTGAAGCTTTCTTT
16 . TRBJ2-5 TRBD1 TRBV5-5 CASSPLDRGRKETQYF TGTGCCAGCAGCCCCTTGGACAGGGGACGGAAGGAGACCCAGTACTTC
15 . TRBJ2-1 TRBD2 TRBV2 CASRGVAGFNNEQFF TGTGCCAGCAGGGGGGTAGCGGGGTTCAACAATGAGCAGTTCTTC
14 . TRBJ2-5 TRBD1 TRBV7-9 CASSRTGRQETQYF TGTGCCAGCAGCCGGACAGGGAGGCAAGAGACCCAGTACTTC
14 once TRBJ2-3 TRBD2 TRBV7-3 CASSFRTSRDTQYF TGTGCCAGCAGCTTTCGGACTAGCCGAGATACGCAGTATTTT
14 . TRBJ2-1 . TRBV27 CASSARGVYNEQFF TGTGCCAGCAGTGCCAGGGGGGTCTACAATGAGCAGTTCTTC
14 . TRBJ1-1 . TRBV19 CASSTQGSYTEAFF TGTGCCAGTAGTACCCAGGGGAGTTACACTGAAGCTTTCTTT
14 . TRBJ1-5 TRBD1 TRBV2 CASRQDRPHQPQHF TGTGCCAGCAGACAGGACAGGCCCCATCAGCCCCAGCATTTT
16 . TRBJ1-5 TRBD1 TRBV7-9 CASSPRTGDSNQPQHF TGTGCCAGCAGCCCAAGGACAGGGGACAGCAATCAGCCCCAGCATTTT
14 once TRBJ2-2 . TRBV9 CASSTQTSLGELFF TGTGCCAGCAGCACCCAGACTAGTCTCGGGGAGCTGTTTTTT
15 . TRBJ1-6 TRBD1 TRBV2 CASQPGQGNGSPLHF TGTGCCAGCCAACCGGGACAGGGGAATGGGTCACCCCTCCACTTT
15 . TRBJ2-1 TRBD2 TRBV6-5 CASNLLAGGDNEQFF TGTGCCAGCAACTTACTAGCGGGAGGGGACAATGAGCAGTTCTTC
11 . TRBJ2-7 . TRBV19 CARKGGYEQYF TGTGCCAGGAAGGGGGGGTACGAGCAGTACTTC
17 . TRBJ1-1 . TRBV12-2 CASRLDPGQRLNTEAFF TGTGCAAGTCGCTTAGATCCGGGACAGCGCCTGAACACTGAAGCTTTCTTT
14 . TRBJ1-1 . TRBV4-1 CASSQTGRGTEAFF TGCGCCAGCAGCCAGACGGGAAGAGGGACTGAAGCTTTCTTT
15 once TRBJ2-3 . TRBV27 CASRPRVLFADTQYF TGTGCCAGCAGGCCCAGGGTTTTGTTCGCAGATACGCAGTATTTT
11 once TRBJ2-7 . TRBV10-3 CAISVGDEQYF TGTGCCATCAGTGTGGGCGACGAGCAGTACTTC
14 . TRBJ1-1 . TRBV7-3 CASSLWGGHTEAFF TGTGCCAGCAGCTTATGGGGAGGGCACACTGAAGCTTTCTTT
13 . TRBJ2-7 TRBD1 TRBV2 CAGGGQGLFEQYF TGTGCCGGGGGGGGACAGGGTCTCTTCGAGCAGTACTTC
15 . TRBJ1-3 . TRBV6-2/TRBV6-3 CASSYAGASGNTIYF TGTGCCAGCAGTTACGCGGGGGCCTCAGGAAACACCATATATTTT
18 . TRBJ2-1 TRBD2 TRBV28 CASSLGLAGGRLHNEQFF TGTGCCAGCAGTTTAGGGCTAGCGGGAGGAAGGCTACACAATGAGCAGTTCTTC
15 . TRBJ1-1 TRBD1 TRBV6-5 CASSYPPGTGGMAFF TGTGCCAGCAGTTACCCCCCCGGGACAGGGGGGATGGCTTTCTTT
12 . TRBJ1-3 TRBD1 TRBV7-9 CAGQGDGNTIYF TGTGCCGGCCAGGGGGATGGAAACACCATATATTTT
14 . TRBJ1-2 . TRBV11-2 CASSLGEGAYGYTF TGTGCCAGCAGCTTAGGGGAGGGCGCCTACGGCTACACCTTC
16 once TRBJ1-5 TRBD1 TRBV6-1 CASSGGTGVDNQPQHF TGTGCCAGCAGTGGCGGGACAGGGGTTGACAATCAGCCCCAGCATTTT
17 . TRBJ2-5 TRBD2 TRBV14 CASSPLAGGRIQETQYF TGTGCCAGCAGCCCGTTAGCGGGAGGCCGAATCCAAGAGACCCAGTACTTC
14 once TRBJ2-3 . TRBV2 CASIPGQFTDTQYF TGTGCCAGCATTCCCGGACAGTTCACAGATACGCAGTATTTT
14 . TRBJ1-4 . TRBV21-1 CASSLQGSNEKLFF TGTGCCAGCAGCTTACAGGGTTCTAATGAAAAACTGTTTTTT
15 . TRBJ1-3 . TRBV19 CASSMWRSSGNTIYF TGTGCCAGTAGTATGTGGAGGAGCTCTGGAAACACCATATATTTT
12 . TRBJ1-2 TRBD1 TRBV5-5 CASSLAGQGNTF TGTGCCAGCAGCTTGGCCGGACAGGGGAACACCTTC
14 . TRBJ2-1 . TRBV19 CASKEGGGYNEQFF TGTGCCAGTAAGGAGGGCGGCGGCTACAATGAGCAGTTCTTC
15 once TRBJ2-7 TRBD2 TRBV4-2 CASSQGGLAGYEQYF TGTGCCAGCAGCCAAGGAGGACTAGCGGGATACGAGCAGTACTTC
17 . TRBJ2-7 TRBD2 TRBV5-1 CASSLDGLAGNRCEQYF TGCGCCAGCAGCTTGGACGGACTAGCGGGAAATAGGTGCGAGCAGTACTTC
16 . TRBJ1-1 . TRBV6-5 CASSYSVVQGVKAAFF TGTGCCAGCAGTTACTCGGTGGTACAGGGCGTGAAGGCGGCTTTCTTT
16 . TRBJ2-1 . TRBV28 CASSGTGYIINNEQFF TGTGCCAGCAGTGGAACAGGGTACATTATAAACAATGAGCAGTTCTTC
14 . TRBJ1-1 . TRBV19 CASSFLAQGTEAFF TGTGCCAGTAGTTTCTTGGCCCAGGGCACTGAAGCTTTCTTT
15 . TRBJ1-2 . TRBV18 CASSPAQYPNYGYTF TGTGCCAGCTCACCGGCCCAGTACCCTAACTATGGCTACACCTTC